These T cell receptor beta chains were read from a single sample in a study of CXCR3-negative and CXCR3-positive naive CD8 T cells. TCRdb reprocessed the 5' RACE reads, with one entry per CDR3 protein and no DNA. The sample holds under 150,000 distinct CDR3 sequences. The sample comprised naive CXCR3+ CD8+ T cells from blood. The receptors come from a human donor in good health. Some clones in this sample may be carry-over from other donors' samples. CDR3s include the opening cysteine and the closing phenylalanine or tryptophan.

CDR3 protein	J gene	V gene
CSVEDRKGAAFF	TRBJ1-1	TRBV29-1
CASSYSYHEQFF	TRBJ2-1	TRBV6-2/TRBV6-3
CSPADYNEQFF	TRBJ2-1	TRBV29-1
CASSYTSGARNEQFF	TRBJ2-1	TRBV6-5
CASSWGLPPSPDTQYF	TRBJ2-3	TRBV7-8
CAWSVAGYTDTQYF	TRBJ2-3	TRBV30
CASSQDWAANTDTQYF	TRBJ2-3	TRBV4-3
CASSANRGDQETQYF	TRBJ2-5	TRBV7-7
CASSLNFPGQSPSYEQYF	TRBJ2-7	TRBV14
CASSVGDTQYF	TRBJ2-3	TRBV6-6
CASSLGTGDTEAFF	TRBJ1-1	TRBV7-9
CASSFGTGGAEQYF	TRBJ2-7	TRBV27
CASSLLGQYQETQYF	TRBJ2-5	TRBV7-3
CSVEDDQSPYNEQFF	TRBJ2-1	TRBV29-1
CASSYALRATYEQYF	TRBJ2-7	TRBV6-6
CSALSGRASYEQYF	TRBJ2-7	TRBV20-1
CSGQGADYGYTF	TRBJ1-2	TRBV29-1
CATFSGEASEAFF	TRBJ1-1	TRBV19
CAWSGQGISYEQYF	TRBJ2-7	TRBV30
CASSSVLGGSYSYEQYF	TRBJ2-7	TRBV6-2/TRBV6-3
CASSLGRDTYEQYF	TRBJ2-7	TRBV13
CASSLVGGTGDHEQYF	TRBJ2-7	TRBV5-1
CASRPNRDPEQFF	TRBJ2-1	TRBV28
CSVEDEDEKLFF	TRBJ1-4	TRBV29-1
CSAILWPEAFF	TRBJ1-1	TRBV29-1
CSLEDGPVEAFF	TRBJ1-1	TRBV29-1
CASSQDPSTDTQYF	TRBJ2-3	TRBV4-1